Reported below is one T cell receptor (beta chain). This sample is drawn from a study of shared clonotypes between healthy human individuals. Germline V lookup: CDR1 MNHEY, CDR2 SMNVEV (reference sequence). V was clipped by 1 base and J by 2 bases, with 10 bases between them. This CDR3 comprises 15 residues. The method was immunoSEQ multiplex PCR; TCRdb's version includes in-frame clones alone and lacks a portion of them. The data hold about 2.1 million clones, with roughly 91% observed a single time. CD45RO-negative CD8 cells positively selected for CCR7 made up the naive population, which excluded terminally differentiated effector memory CD45RA+ cells.

The sequenced sample was naive CD8+ T cells from PBMCs. The sequence was collected from a young man in good health. Some clones in this sample may be carry-over from other donors' samples. V and J are TRBV27 and TRBJ2-3; no clear D. CDR3 bases: TGTGCCAGCAGTTTATTATTGGGGTCCACAGATACGCAGTATTTT. This codes for CASSLLLGSTDTQYF.